This T cell receptor (beta chain) emerged from a study of blood T cell repertoires in COVID-19. Trimming removed 4 bases at V and 7 bases at J, with 18 bases between. CDR3 length: 15 amino acids. Germline loops: CDR1 SGHTS, CDR2 YDEGEE. Original methodology: How many nucleated cells were present was estimated from reference gene primer amplification. Clones were read by immunoSEQ multiplex PCR, and TCRdb kept only the in-frame ones, dropping some. V, J and clone size were drawn from that table, and D and trimming were deduced from the DNA. This table has hundreds of thousands of clones, more than 75% appearing once.

The J gene is TRBJ1-5, the V gene TRBV5-8; unclear D gene. This clonotype was sampled from a man aged 45-60 years with acute or convalescent COVID-19. The sequenced sample was peripheral blood. The CDR3 loop reads CASSPGSQIGQPQHF. For the CDR3, the DNA is TGTGCCAGCAGCCCCGGATCACAGATTGGGCAGCCCCAGCATTTT.